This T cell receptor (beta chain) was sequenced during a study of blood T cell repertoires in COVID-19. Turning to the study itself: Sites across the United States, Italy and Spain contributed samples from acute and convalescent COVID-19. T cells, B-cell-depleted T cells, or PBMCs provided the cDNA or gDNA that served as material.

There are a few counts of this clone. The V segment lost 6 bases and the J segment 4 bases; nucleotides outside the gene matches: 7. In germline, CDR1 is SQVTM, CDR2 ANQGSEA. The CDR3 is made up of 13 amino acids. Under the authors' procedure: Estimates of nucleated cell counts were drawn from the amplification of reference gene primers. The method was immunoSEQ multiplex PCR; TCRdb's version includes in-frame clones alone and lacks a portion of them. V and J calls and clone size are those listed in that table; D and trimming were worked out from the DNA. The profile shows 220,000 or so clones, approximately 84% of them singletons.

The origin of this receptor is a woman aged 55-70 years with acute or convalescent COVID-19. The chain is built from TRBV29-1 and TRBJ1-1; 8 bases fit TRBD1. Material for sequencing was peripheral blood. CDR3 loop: CSVVTGEFTEAFF. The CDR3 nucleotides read TGCAGCGTAGTGACAGGGGAGTTCACTGAAGCTTTCTTT.